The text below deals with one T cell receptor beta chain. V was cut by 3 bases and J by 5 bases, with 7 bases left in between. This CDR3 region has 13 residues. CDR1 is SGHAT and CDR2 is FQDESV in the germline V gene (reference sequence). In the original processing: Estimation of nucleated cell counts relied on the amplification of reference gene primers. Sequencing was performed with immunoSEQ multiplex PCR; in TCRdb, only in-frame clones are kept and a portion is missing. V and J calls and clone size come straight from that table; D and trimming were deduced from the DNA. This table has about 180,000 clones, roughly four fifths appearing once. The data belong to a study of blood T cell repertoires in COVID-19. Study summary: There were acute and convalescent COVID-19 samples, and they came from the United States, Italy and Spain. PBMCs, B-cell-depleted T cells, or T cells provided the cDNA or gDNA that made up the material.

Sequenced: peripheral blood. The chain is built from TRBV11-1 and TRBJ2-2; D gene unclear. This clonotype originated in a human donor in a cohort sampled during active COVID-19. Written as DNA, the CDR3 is TGTGCCAGCAGCTTTTCGAGAACCGGGGAGCTGTTTTTT. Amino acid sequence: CASSFSRTGELFF.